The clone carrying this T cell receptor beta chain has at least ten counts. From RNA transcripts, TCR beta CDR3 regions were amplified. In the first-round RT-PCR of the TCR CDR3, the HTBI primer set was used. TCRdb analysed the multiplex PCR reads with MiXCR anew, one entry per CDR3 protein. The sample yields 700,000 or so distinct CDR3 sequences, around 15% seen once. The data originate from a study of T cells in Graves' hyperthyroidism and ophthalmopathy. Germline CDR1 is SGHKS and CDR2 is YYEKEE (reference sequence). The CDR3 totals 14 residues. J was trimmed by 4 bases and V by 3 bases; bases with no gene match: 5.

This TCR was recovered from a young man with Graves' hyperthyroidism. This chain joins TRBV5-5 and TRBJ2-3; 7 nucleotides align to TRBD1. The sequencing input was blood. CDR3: CASSSRQGSDTQYF. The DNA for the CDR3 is TGTGCCAGCAGCTCCAGACAGGGTTCAGATACGCAGTATTTT.